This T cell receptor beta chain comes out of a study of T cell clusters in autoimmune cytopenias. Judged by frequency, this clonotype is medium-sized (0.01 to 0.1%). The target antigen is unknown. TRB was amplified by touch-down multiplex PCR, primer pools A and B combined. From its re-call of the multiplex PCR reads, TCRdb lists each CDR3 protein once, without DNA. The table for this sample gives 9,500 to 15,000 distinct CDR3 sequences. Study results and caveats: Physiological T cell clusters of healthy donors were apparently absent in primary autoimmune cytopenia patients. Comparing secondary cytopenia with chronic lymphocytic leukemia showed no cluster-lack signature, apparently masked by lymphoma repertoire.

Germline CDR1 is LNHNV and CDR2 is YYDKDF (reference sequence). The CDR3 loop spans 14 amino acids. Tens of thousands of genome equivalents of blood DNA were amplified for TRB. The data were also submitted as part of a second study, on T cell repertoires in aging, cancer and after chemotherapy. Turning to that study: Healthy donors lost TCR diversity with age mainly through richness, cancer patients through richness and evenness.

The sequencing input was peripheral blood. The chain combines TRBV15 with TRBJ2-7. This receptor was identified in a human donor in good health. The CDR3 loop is CATSRASGLYEQYF.